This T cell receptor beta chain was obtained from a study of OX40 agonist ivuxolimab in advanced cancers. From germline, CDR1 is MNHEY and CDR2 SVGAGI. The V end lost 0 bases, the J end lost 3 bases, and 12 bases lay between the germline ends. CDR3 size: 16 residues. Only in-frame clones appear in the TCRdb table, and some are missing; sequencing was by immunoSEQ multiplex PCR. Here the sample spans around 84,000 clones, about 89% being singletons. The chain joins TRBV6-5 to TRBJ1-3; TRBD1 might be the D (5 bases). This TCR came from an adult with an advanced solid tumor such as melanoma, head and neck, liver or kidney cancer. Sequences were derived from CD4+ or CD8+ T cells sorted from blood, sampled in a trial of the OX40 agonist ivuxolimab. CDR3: CASSYSSQGVGNTIYF. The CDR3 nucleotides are TGTGCCAGCAGTTACTCGTCCCAGGGTGTTGGAAACACCATATATTTT.